This T cell receptor beta chain was recovered during a study of T cell responses to AZD1222 COVID-19 vaccine. Study outcomes and limitations: A rise in Spike-specific TCR breadth and depth followed two AZD1222 doses. There were mostly white British donors and more females than males, and clonal diversity was possibly underestimated. Targeting of unmutated variant regions was reportedly seen in nearly half of spike-specific TCRs. Dominant CD4 TCR responses targeted spike regions 160-218 and 743-854.

The table came from immunoSEQ multiplex PCR; TCRdb's copy has only in-frame clones and leaves some out. The table lists approximately 100,000 clones, approximately 93% of them singletons. In its sample, this clone was seen a few times. Its antigen is undetermined. One junction end does not reproduce the germline sequence, and a read error may be involved. CDR3 length: 13 residues. The TCR was taken from an adult in good health. This chain links TRBV12-3 or TRBV12-4 with TRBJ2-1; D call uncertain. Sequences were derived from peripheral blood, sampled on day 0 of AZD1222 vaccination. The CDR3 here is CASSLVFYDEQFF. The CDR3 DNA follows: TGTGCCAGCAGTTTGGTATTCTACGATGAGCAGTTCTTC.